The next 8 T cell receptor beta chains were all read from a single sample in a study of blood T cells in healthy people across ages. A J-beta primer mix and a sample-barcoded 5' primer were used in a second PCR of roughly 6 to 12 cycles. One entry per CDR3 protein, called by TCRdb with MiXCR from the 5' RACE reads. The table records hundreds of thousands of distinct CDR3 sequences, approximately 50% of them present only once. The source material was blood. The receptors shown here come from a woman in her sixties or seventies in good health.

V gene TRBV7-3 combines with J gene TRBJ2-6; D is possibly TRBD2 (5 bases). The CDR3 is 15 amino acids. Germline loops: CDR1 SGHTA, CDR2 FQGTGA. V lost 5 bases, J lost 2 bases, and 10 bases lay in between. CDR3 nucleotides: TGTGCCAGCAGCCTCGGACTCCCTGGGGCCAACGTCCTGACTTTC. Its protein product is CASSLGLPGANVLTF. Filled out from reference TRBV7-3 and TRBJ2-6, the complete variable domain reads GAGVSQTPSNKVTEKGKYVELRCDPISGHTALYWYRQSLGQGPEFLIYFQGTGAADDSGLPNDRFFAVRPEGSVSTLKIQRTERGDSAVYLCASSLGLPGANVLTFGAGSRLTVL.

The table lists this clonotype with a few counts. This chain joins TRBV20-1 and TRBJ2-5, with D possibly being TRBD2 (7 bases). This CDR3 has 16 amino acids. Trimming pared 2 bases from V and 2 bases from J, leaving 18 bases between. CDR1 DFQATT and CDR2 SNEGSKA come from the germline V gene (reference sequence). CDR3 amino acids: CSARKGLGGGQETQYF. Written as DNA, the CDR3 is TGCAGTGCTAGAAAAGGACTAGGGGGAGGGCAAGAGACCCAGTACTTC.

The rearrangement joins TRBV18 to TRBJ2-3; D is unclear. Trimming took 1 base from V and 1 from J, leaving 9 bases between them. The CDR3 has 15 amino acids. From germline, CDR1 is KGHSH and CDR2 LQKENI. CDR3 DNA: TGTGCCAGCTCACCACTAGCCCCGGGCACAGATACGCAGTATTTT. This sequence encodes CASSPLAPGTDTQYF. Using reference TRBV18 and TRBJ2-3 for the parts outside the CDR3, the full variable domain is NAGVMQNPRHLVRRRGQEARLRCSPMKGHSHVYWYRQLPEEGLKFMVYLQKENIIDESGMPKERFSAEFPKEGPSILRIQQVVRGDSAAYFCASSPLAPGTDTQYFGPGTRLTVL.

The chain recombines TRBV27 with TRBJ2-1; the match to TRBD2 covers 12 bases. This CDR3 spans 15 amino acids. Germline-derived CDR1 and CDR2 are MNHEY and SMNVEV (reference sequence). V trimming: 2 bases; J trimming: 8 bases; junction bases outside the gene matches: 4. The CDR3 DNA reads TGTGCCAGCAGTTTACTAGCGGGAGGGACTTATGAGCAGTTCTTC. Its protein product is CASSLLAGGTYEQFF.

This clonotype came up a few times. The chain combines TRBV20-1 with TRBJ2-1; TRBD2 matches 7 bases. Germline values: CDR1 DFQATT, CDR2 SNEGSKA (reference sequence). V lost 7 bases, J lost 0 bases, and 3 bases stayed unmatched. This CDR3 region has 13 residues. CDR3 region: CSGRGSSYNEQFF. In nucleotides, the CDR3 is TGCAGTGGGCGGGGGAGCTCCTACAATGAGCAGTTCTTC.

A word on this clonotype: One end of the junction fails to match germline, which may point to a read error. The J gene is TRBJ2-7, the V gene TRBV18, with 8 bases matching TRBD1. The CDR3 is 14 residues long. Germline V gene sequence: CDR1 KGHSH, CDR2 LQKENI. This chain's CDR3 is CANSPTGGLSEQYF. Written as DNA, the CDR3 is TGTGCCAACTCACCAACAGGGGGGCTGAGCGAGCAGTACTTC.

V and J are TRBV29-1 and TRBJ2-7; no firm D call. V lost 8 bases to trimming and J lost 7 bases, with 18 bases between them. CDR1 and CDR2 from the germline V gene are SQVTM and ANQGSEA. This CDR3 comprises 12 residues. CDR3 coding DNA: TGCAGCATACCATTGTCAGCGACAGAGCAGTACTTC. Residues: CSIPLSATEQYF.

The CDR3 DNA reads as TGTGCCAGCAGTTATAGGGGACAGGGGATCTACGAGCAGTACTTC. Amino acids: CASSYRGQGIYEQYF. V and J are TRBV6-2 or TRBV6-3 and TRBJ2-7; 10 nucleotides align to TRBD1. The CDR3 length is 15 residues. Trimming at V came to 3 bases and at J to 3 bases, leaving 5 bases not matched to a gene. Germline lookup yields CDR1 MNHEY and CDR2 SVGEGT.